This T cell receptor (beta chain) was sequenced in a study of cytomegalovirus exposure and HLA in healthy donors. Worth noting for this clone: The antigen is undetermined.

General observations from the study: There were some public TCRs occurring in many donors, but most TCR sequences were rare. The records held CMV serostatus as the only immune exposure information.

The PCR employed 60 Vbeta primers together with 13 Jbeta primers. This table comes from immunoSEQ multiplex PCR, and its TCRdb copy is limited to in-frame clones, with some not included. The data contain about 160,000 clones, approximately 80% of them singletons. The germline V gene encodes CDR1 SGHVS and CDR2 FQNEAQ. The J segment lost 5 bases and the V segment lost 3 bases, leaving 7 bases of the junction unmatched. The CDR3 runs to 15 residues. Healthy people donating bone marrow made up the donors. This clonotype was obtained from a man aged 40-49 years in good health and CMV-seronegative. V gene TRBV7-8 combines with J gene TRBJ1-1; 9 bases are shared with TRBD1. Sequencing used PBMCs. The CDR3 DNA sequence: TGTGCCAGCAGCTTTTCCAACAGGGGGCTTACTGAAGCTTTCTTT. It codes for CASSFSNRGLTEAFF.